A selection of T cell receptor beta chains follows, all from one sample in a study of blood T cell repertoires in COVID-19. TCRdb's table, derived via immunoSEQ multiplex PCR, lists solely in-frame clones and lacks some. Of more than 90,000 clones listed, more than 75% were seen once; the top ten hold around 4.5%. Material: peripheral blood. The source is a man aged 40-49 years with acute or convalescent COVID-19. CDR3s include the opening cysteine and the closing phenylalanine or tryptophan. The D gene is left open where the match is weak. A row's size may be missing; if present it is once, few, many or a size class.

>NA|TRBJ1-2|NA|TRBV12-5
TGTGCTAGTGGTTTGGTGACCAGGGGCAACGGCTACACCTTC
CASGLVTRGNGYTF
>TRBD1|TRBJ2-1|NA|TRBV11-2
TGTGCCAGCAGCTTGCCACCAGGGGGCTCCTACAATGAGCAGTTCTTC
CASSLPPGGSYNEQFF
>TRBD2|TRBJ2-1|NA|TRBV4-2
TGTGCCAGCAGCCAGCTCGGGACTAGTAATGAGCAGTTCTTC
CASSQLGTSNEQFF
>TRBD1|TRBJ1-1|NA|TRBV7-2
TGTGCCAGCTCTAGGGACGGGACAGGGGGCTTTGAAGCTTTCTTT
CASSRDGTGGFEAFF
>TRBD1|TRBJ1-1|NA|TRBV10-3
TGTGCCATCAGATCCGGACAGGGAAGGTTAGCCACGGGTGAAGCTTTCTTT
CAIRSGQGRLATGEAFF
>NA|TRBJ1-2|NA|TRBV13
TGTGCCAGCAGCTTATATGCAGGGGATGGCTACACCTTC
CASSLYAGDGYTF
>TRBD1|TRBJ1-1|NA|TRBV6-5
TGTGCCAGCTCACGACAGGGGAACACTGAAGCTTTCTTT
CASSRQGNTEAFF
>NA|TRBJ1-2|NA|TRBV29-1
TGCAGCGTCGTACCAGGGTCACAAACCTATGGCTACACCTTC
CSVVPGSQTYGYTF
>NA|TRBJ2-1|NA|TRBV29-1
TGCAGCGTGTGGTTGAGGCGCAATGAGCAGTTCTTC
CSVWLRRNEQFF
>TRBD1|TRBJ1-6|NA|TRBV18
TGTGCCAGCTCCGGGCAGGGGGTAAATAATTCACCCCTCCACTTT
CASSGQGVNNSPLHF
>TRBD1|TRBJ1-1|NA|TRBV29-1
TGCAGCGGAACAGGGGGATCTGAAGCTTTCTTT
CSGTGGSEAFF
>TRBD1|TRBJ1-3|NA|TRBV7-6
TGTGCCAGCAGCTTAGATCAGGGGGCGAGCTCTGGAAACACCATATATTTT
CASSLDQGASSGNTIYF
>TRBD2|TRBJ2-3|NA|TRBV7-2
TGTGCCAGCACCTTACCTCGAGCGGGAGTGGGCACAGATACGCAGTATTTT
CASTLPRAGVGTDTQYF
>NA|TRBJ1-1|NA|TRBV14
TGTGCCAGCAGCCAAGAAACAGGGACGAACACTGAAGCTTTCTTT
CASSQETGTNTEAFF
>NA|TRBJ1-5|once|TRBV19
TGTGCCAGTAACTGGGAGACTCTTAGCAATCAGCCCCAGCATTTT
CASNWETLSNQPQHF